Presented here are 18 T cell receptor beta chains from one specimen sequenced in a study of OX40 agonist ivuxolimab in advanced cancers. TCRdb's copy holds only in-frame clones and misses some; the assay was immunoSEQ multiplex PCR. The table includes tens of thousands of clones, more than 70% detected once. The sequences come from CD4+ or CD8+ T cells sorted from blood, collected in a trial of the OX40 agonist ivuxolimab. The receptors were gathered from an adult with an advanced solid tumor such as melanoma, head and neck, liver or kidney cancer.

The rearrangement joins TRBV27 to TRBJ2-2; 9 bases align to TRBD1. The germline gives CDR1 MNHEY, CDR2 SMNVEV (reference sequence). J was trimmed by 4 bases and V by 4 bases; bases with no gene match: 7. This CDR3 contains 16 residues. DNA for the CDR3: TGTGCCAGCAGTTCCCCAGGGACAGGGCCCACCGGGGAGCTGTTTTTT. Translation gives CASSSPGTGPTGELFF.

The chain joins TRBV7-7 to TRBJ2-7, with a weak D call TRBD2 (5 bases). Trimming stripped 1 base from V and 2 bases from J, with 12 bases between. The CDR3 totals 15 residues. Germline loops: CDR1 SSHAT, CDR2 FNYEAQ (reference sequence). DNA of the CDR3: TGTGCCAGCAGCTTAGGTAGAGGGCTAGCCTACGAGCAGTACTTC. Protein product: CASSLGRGLAYEQYF.

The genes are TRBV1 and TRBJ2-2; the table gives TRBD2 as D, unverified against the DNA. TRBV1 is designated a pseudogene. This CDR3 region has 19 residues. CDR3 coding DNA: TGCACCAGCAGCCAGGTAATTTCGCGGAGCGGGAGTGAAACCGGGGAGCTGTTTTTT. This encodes CTSSQVISRSGSETGELFF.

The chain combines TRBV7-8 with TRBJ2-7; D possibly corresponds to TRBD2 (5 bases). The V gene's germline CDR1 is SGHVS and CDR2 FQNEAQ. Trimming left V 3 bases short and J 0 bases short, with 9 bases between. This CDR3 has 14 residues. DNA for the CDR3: TGTGCCAGCAGCTTCCCGGGAACCTCCTACGAGCAGTACTTC. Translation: CASSFPGTSYEQYF. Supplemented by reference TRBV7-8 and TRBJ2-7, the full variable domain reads GAGVSQSPRYKVAKRGQDVALRCDPISGHVSLFWYQQALGQGPEFLTYFQNEAQLDKSGLPSDRFFAERPEGSVSTLKIQRTQQEDSAVYLCASSFPGTSYEQYFGPGTRLTVT.

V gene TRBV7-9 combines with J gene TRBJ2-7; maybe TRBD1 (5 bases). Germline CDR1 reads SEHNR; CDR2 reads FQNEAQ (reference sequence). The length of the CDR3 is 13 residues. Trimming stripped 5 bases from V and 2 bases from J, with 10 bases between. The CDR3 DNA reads TGTGCCAGCAGCCTAGACAGCCCCTACGAGCAGTACTTC. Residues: CASSLDSPYEQYF. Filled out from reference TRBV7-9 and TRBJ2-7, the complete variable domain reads DTGVSQNPRHKITKRGQNVTFRCDPISEHNRLYWYRQTLGQGPEFLTYFQNEAQLEKSRLLSDRFSAERPKGSFSTLEIQRTEQGDSAMYLCASSLDSPYEQYFGPGTRLTVT.

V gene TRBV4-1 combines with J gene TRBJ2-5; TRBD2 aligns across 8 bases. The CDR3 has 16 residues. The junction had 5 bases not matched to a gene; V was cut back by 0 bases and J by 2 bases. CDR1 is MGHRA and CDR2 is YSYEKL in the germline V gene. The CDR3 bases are TGCGCCAGCAGCCAAGAGCGGGGGGACGTACAAGAGACCCAGTACTTC. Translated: CASSQERGDVQETQYF.

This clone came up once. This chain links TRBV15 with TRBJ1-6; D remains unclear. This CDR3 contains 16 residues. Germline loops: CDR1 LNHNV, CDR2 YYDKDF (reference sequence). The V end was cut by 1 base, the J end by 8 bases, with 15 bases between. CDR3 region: CATSRVGSLGYSPLHF. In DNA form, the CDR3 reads TGTGCCACCAGCAGAGTCGGGTCACTCGGATATTCACCCCTCCACTTT.

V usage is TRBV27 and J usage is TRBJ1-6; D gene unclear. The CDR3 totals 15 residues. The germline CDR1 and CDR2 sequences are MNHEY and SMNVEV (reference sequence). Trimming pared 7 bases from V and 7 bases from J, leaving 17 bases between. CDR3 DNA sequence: TGTGCCAGCACCTTTACTCCATACGGGAATTCACCCCTCCACTTT. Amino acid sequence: CASTFTPYGNSPLHF.

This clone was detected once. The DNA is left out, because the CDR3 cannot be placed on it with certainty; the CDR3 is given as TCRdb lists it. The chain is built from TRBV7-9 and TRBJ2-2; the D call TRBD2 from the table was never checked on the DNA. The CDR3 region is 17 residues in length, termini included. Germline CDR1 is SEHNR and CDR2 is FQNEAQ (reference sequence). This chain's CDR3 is CASTSTSGSSSGGELFF.

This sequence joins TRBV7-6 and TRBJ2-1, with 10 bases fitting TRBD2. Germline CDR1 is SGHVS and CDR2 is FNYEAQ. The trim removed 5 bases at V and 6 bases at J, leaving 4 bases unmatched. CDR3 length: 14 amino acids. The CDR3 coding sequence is TGTGCCAGCAGCCAACTAGCGGGGTTCAATGAGCAGTTCTTC. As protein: CASSQLAGFNEQFF.

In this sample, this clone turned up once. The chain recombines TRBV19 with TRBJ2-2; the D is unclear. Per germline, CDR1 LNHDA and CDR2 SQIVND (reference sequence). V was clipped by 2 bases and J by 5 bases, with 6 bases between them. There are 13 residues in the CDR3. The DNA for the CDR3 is TGTGCCAGTAGTATACTCGGTACCGGGGAGCTGTTTTTT. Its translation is CASSILGTGELFF.

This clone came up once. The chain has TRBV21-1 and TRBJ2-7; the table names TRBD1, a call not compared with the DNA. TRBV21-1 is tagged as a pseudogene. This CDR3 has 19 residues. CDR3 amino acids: CASSPLRQAVRAPNYEQYV. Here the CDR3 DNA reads TGTGCCAGCAGCCCCCTGAGACAGGCAGTGAGAGCCCCAAACTACGAGCAGTACGTC.

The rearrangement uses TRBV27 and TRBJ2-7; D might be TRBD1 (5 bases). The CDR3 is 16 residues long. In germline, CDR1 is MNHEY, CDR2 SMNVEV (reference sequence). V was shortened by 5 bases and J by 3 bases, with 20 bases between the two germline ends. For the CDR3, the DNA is TGTGCCAGCAGTCCAGGTTATGGGGCAGCTCTCTACGAGCAGTACTTC. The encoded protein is CASSPGYGAALYEQYF.

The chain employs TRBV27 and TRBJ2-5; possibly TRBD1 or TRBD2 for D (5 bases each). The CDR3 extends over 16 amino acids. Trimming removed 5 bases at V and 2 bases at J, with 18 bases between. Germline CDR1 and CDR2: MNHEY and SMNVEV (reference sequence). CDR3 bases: TGTGCCAGCAGTCCCTTCTCGGGGACGGTACAAGAGACCCAGTACTTC. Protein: CASSPFSGTVQETQYF.

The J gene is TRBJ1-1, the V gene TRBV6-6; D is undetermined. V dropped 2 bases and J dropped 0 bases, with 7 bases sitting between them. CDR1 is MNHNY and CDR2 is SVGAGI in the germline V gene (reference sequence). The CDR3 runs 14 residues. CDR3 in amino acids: CASSYAALNTEAFF. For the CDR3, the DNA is TGTGCCAGCAGTTACGCCGCCCTGAACACTGAAGCTTTCTTT.

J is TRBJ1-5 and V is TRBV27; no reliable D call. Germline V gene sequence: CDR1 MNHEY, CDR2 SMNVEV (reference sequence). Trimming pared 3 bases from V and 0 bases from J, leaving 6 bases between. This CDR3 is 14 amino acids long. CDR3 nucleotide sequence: TGTGCCAGCAGTTTGGTTTATAGCAATCAGCCCCAGCATTTT. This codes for CASSLVYSNQPQHF.

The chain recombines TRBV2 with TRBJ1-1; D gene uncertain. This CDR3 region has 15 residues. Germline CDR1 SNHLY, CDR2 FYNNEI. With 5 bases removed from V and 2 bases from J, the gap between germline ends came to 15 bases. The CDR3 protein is CASSPNYYGNTEAFF. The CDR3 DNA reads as TGTGCCAGCAGTCCTAACTACTACGGAAACACTGAAGCTTTCTTT. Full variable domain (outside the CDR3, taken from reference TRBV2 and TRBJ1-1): EPEVTQTPSHQVTQMGQEVILRCVPISNHLYFYWYRQILGQKVEFLVSFYNNEISEKSEIFDDQFSVERPDGSNFTLKIRSTKLEDSAMYFCASSPNYYGNTEAFFGQGTRLTVV.

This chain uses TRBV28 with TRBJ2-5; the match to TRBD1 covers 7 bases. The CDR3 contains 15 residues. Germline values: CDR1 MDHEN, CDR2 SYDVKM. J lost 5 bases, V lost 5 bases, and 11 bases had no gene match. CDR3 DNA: TGTGCCAGCAGTCCCCGGGACAGTTGGAGGGAGACCCAGTACTTC. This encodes CASSPRDSWRETQYF.